A single sample gave rise to the 23 T cell receptor beta chains below, sequenced in a study of T cells after yellow fever vaccination. From the 5' RACE reads, TCRdb called clonotypes with MiXCR, one entry per CDR3 protein. The sample shows about 240,000 distinct CDR3 sequences, 6.9% of them seen only once. Specimen: CD4+ T cells sorted from PBMCs, collected 15 days after the yellow fever booster vaccination. The origin of the receptors is a man aged 30 to 39 who received the YFV17D yellow fever vaccine.

This clonotype was observed many times. The chain's CDR3 is CASSPRDSEAFF. CDR3 nucleotide sequence: TGTGCCAGCTCACCCAGGGACTCTGAAGCTTTCTTT. The rearrangement links TRBV18 to TRBJ1-1; TRBD1 might be the D (5 bases). The germline CDR1 and CDR2 sequences are KGHSH and LQKENI. Trimming cost V 3 bases and J 6 bases, with 8 bases left between them. CDR3 length equals 12 residues.

This clonotype was observed at least ten times. The rearrangement joins TRBV29-1 to TRBJ2-3; no clear D. Trimming removed 3 bases from V and 5 bases from J, with 6 bases in between. The CDR3 is made up of 11 amino acids. Germline CDR1 reads SQVTM; CDR2 reads ANQGSEA. CDR3 loop: CSVDHLDTQYF. In DNA form, the CDR3 reads TGCAGCGTTGATCACCTAGATACGCAGTATTTT.

The chain combines TRBV7-6 with TRBJ1-1; TRBD1 might be the D (6 bases). V gave up 5 bases and J gave up 1 base, with 14 bases separating them. This CDR3 has 15 residues. CDR1 and CDR2 (germline): SGHVS, FNYEAQ. The CDR3 loop is CASSPQGRGNTEAFF. The DNA for the CDR3 is TGTGCCAGCAGCCCCCAGGGCAGGGGGAACACTGAAGCTTTCTTT.

This clonotype came up a few times. The chain couples TRBV6-1 to TRBJ1-2, with D hard to call. Looked up from germline, CDR1 is MNHNS and CDR2 is SASEGT. V shed 7 bases and J shed 4 bases, with 16 bases lying between them. The CDR3 runs 14 residues. CDR3: CASKYRTAPYGYTF. DNA of the CDR3: TGTGCCAGCAAATACAGAACAGCCCCCTATGGCTACACCTTC.

This clonotype was counted between two and nine times. The rearrangement uses TRBV7-2 and TRBJ2-3; D possibly corresponds to TRBD1 (5 bases). CDR3 length: 14 residues. CDR1 is SGHTA, CDR2 FQGNSA, per germline. V gave up 9 bases and J gave up 4 bases, with 17 bases separating them. The chain's CDR3 is CASTLSLGADTQYF. In DNA, the CDR3 is TGTGCCAGTACCCTTTCTCTAGGGGCAGATACGCAGTATTTT.

A few counts support this clonotype. V usage is TRBV28 and J usage is TRBJ2-2; perhaps TRBD2 as D (6 bases). Between the trimmed V and J ends, which lost 11 bases and 7 bases, there was a span of 17 bases. The CDR3 totals 13 residues. The germline V gene encodes CDR1 MDHEN and CDR2 SYDVKM. Here the CDR3 DNA reads TGTGCCGAAAGCTGGCGGGATGGCGGGGAGCTGTTTTTT. Translated: CAESWRDGGELFF. The full variable domain, with the rest looked up from reference TRBV28 and TRBJ2-2, is DVKVTQSSRYLVKRTGEKVFLECVQDMDHENMFWYRQDPGLGLRLIYFSYDVKMKEKGDIPEGYSVSREKKERFSLILESASTNQTSMYLCAESWRDGGELFFGEGSRLTVL.

The V gene is TRBV4-3, the J gene TRBJ1-2; D is possibly TRBD1 (5 bases). V dropped 0 bases and J dropped 5 bases, with 19 bases sitting between them. The CDR3 extends over 17 amino acids. Germline V gives CDR1 LGHNA, CDR2 YSLEER. CDR3 sequence reads: CASSQDGTHRIGYGYTF. CDR3 coding DNA: TGCGCCAGCAGCCAAGATGGGACCCACAGAATTGGATATGGCTACACCTTC.

This rearrangement joins TRBV7-2 to TRBJ1-4; D call uncertain. Looked up from germline, CDR1 is SGHTA and CDR2 is FQGNSA. The V end lost 5 bases, the J end lost 4 bases, and 11 bases lay between the germline ends. CDR3 length equals 14 residues. In nucleotides, the CDR3 is TGTGCCAGCAGCCTGACTAGGGATAATGAAAAACTGTTTTTT. Amino acid sequence: CASSLTRDNEKLFF.

The V and J genes are TRBV28 and TRBJ2-7, with D perhaps matching TRBD2 (5 bases). Germline-derived CDR1 and CDR2 are MDHEN and SYDVKM. The CDR3 consists of 13 residues. V was shortened by 6 bases and J by 3 bases, with 12 bases between the two germline ends. The DNA of the CDR3 is TGTGCCAGCAGGGTGTCACTAGTCTACGAGCAGTACTTC. This sequence encodes CASRVSLVYEQYF.

The rearrangement uses TRBV5-5 and TRBJ2-1, with D maybe TRBD1 (6 bases). The V gene's germline CDR1 is SGHKS and CDR2 YYEKEE (reference sequence). CDR3 length equals 14 residues. V dropped 3 bases and J dropped 5 bases, with 12 bases sitting between them. This CDR3 reads CASSYGGQNNEQFF. DNA of the CDR3: TGTGCCAGCAGCTATGGGGGACAAAACAATGAGCAGTTCTTC. Using reference TRBV5-5 and TRBJ2-1 for the parts outside the CDR3, the full variable domain is DAGVTQSPTHLIKTRGQQVTLRCSPISGHKSVSWYQQVLGQGPQFIFQYYEKEERGRGNFPDRFSARQFPNYSSELNVNALLLGDSALYLCASSYGGQNNEQFFGPGTRLTVL.

This clonotype turned up a few times. The CDR3 DNA reads TGTGCCTGGCGGGATTCCAATGAGCAGTTCTTC. Its protein product is CAWRDSNEQFF. The chain carries TRBV30 and TRBJ2-1, with D perhaps TRBD2 (5 bases). This CDR3 comprises 11 residues. The germline gives CDR1 GTSNPN, CDR2 SVGIG (reference sequence). V was clipped by 5 bases and J by 6 bases, with 8 bases between them. Together with reference TRBV30 and TRBJ2-1, the CDR3 gives the full variable domain: SQTIHQWPATLVQPVGSPLSLECTVEGTSNPNLYWYRQAAGRGLQLLFYSVGIGQISSEVPQNLSASRPQDRQFILSSKKLLLSDSGFYLCAWRDSNEQFFGPGTRLTVL.

Only a few counts were recorded for this clonotype. The chain recombines TRBV15 with TRBJ1-1, with D hard to call. V lost 1 base and J lost 6, with 9 bases in between. This CDR3 is built from 13 residues. Germline V gene data show CDR1 as LNHNV and CDR2 as YYDKDF (reference sequence). CDR3 region: CATSRGTASEAFF. As DNA, the CDR3 is TGTGCCACCAGCAGAGGGACGGCTTCTGAAGCTTTCTTT.

The rearrangement joins TRBV5-1 to TRBJ2-1; D gene ambiguous. The CDR3 contains 12 residues. CDR1 is SGHRS and CDR2 is YFSETQ in the germline V gene. The V end was cut by 2 bases, the J end by 10 bases, with 10 bases between. The CDR3 DNA reads TGCGCCAGCAGCTTTTCACGGAAGGAGCAGTTCTTC. Encoded protein: CASSFSRKEQFF.

This clonotype was seen a few times. The chain combines TRBV3-1 with TRBJ2-3, with D possibly being TRBD2 (5 bases). Germline lookup yields CDR1 LGHDT and CDR2 YNNKEL (reference sequence). Trimming stripped 8 bases from V and 5 bases from J, with 11 bases between. The CDR3 is 12 amino acids. CDR3 nucleotide sequence: TGTGCCAGCGGGAGAACCATAGATACGCAGTATTTT. As protein: CASGRTIDTQYF.

V is TRBV30 and J is TRBJ2-1; D possibly uses TRBD1 or TRBD2 (5 bases each). This CDR3 contains 15 residues. Trimming cost V 2 bases and J 6 bases, with 17 bases left between them. In germline, CDR1 is GTSNPN, CDR2 SVGIG (reference sequence). CDR3 sequence: CAWSRGDGVINEQFF. For the CDR3, the DNA is TGTGCCTGGAGTAGGGGAGATGGAGTGATCAATGAGCAGTTCTTC.

This clonotype was recorded many times. The rearrangement links TRBV18 to TRBJ2-2, with no clear D. V lost 2 bases and J 3 bases, leaving 1 base between the germline ends. The CDR3 contains 12 residues. The V gene's germline CDR1 is KGHSH and CDR2 LQKENI. The CDR3 DNA reads as TGTGCCAGCTCACCAGACACCGGGGAGCTGTTTTTT. Protein sequence: CASSPDTGELFF.

This clonotype was counted at least ten times. This sequence joins TRBV20-1 and TRBJ2-7, with 7 bases aligning to TRBD1. CDR1 is DFQATT and CDR2 is SNEGSKA in the germline V gene (reference sequence). The CDR3 covers 12 residues. V lost 6 bases, J lost 2 bases, and 4 bases stayed unmatched. CDR3 nucleotide sequence: TGCAGTGCCCCGGACAGGACCTACGAGCAGTACTTC. Translated, it gives CSAPDRTYEQYF.

The chain has TRBV5-5 and TRBJ2-1; perhaps TRBD2 as D (5 bases). V lost 2 bases, J lost 7 bases, and 19 bases lay in between. Per germline, CDR1 SGHKS and CDR2 YYEKEE (reference sequence). The CDR3 is 16 residues long. The CDR3 loop is CASSFDLVGEWNEQFF. DNA of the CDR3: TGTGCCAGCAGCTTCGATCTAGTGGGAGAATGGAATGAGCAGTTCTTC.

This clonotype came up many times. The rearrangement links TRBV10-3 to TRBJ2-1; 16 nucleotides line up with TRBD2. V gave up 8 bases and J gave up 8 bases; unmatched junction bases: 15. This CDR3 is built from 18 residues. Germline V gives CDR1 ENHRY, CDR2 SYGVKD. CDR3 residues: CAIRPREGLAGGPDEQFF. CDR3 in DNA: TGTGCCATCCGACCTAGAGAGGGACTAGCGGGAGGGCCGGATGAGCAGTTCTTC.

There are many counts of this clonotype. This chain joins TRBV5-6 and TRBJ2-2; D is perhaps TRBD1 (6 bases). CDR3 length: 12 amino acids. V lost 6 bases and J lost 5, with 8 bases in between. CDR1 and CDR2 (germline): SGHDT, YYEEEE. DNA of the CDR3: TGTGCCAGCAACCAGGGGACCGGGGAGCTGTTTTTT. Its translation is CASNQGTGELFF.

In this sample, this clonotype turned up a few times. The J gene is TRBJ1-2, the V gene TRBV10-3; no definite D call. The CDR3 consists of 14 residues. Germline CDR1 is ENHRY and CDR2 is SYGVKD. Trimming pared 0 bases from V and 4 bases from J, leaving 9 bases between. The CDR3 DNA sequence: TGTGCCATCAGTGAGTCAGAGCCTCTCTATGGCTACACCTTC. It specifies CAISESEPLYGYTF.

This chain uses TRBV4-3 with TRBJ2-4; 8 bases line up with TRBD2. Germline V gene lookup returns CDR1 LGHNA and CDR2 YSLEER. The J segment lost 3 bases and the V segment lost 0 bases, leaving 7 bases of the junction unmatched. This CDR3 comprises 17 residues. This chain's CDR3 is CASSQDALAGVKNIQYF. CDR3 bases: TGCGCCAGCAGCCAAGACGCGCTAGCGGGTGTCAAAAACATTCAGTACTTC.

This clonotype was observed a handful of times. V and J are TRBV12-3 or TRBV12-4 and TRBJ2-1; D possibly matches TRBD1 or TRBD2 (5 bases each). This CDR3 spans 15 amino acids. The ends were cut back, 3 bases at V and 3 bases at J, with 12 bases in the middle. The CDR3 DNA reads TGTGCCAGCAGTTTCGCAAGTGGGGGCTACAATGAGCAGTTCTTC. It encodes CASSFASGGYNEQFF.